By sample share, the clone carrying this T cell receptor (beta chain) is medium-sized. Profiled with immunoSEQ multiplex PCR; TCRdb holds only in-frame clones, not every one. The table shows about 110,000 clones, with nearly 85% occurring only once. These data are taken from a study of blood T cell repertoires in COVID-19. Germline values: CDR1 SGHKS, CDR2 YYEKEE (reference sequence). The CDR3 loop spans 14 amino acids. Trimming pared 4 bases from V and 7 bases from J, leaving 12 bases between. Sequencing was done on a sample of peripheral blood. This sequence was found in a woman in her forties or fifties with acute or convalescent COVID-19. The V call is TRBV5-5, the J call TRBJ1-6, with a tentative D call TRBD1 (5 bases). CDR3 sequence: CASSSDRGNSPLHF. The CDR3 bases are TGTGCCAGCAGCAGTGACAGAGGAAATTCACCCCTCCACTTT.